What follows is one TCR beta chain and its context. The data were taken from a study of T cell changes during pregnancy in multiple sclerosis. Sequenced by immunoSEQ multiplex PCR; TCRdb stores in-frame clones only, minus some. The sample holds tens of thousands of clones, roughly 90% seen once. Germline CDR1 MGHDK, CDR2 SYGVNS. The CDR3 covers 16 residues. Trimming pared 10 bases from V and 7 bases from J, leaving 23 bases between. Sequenced here: peripheral blood, sampled in the third trimester of pregnancy. The receptor's source is a female donor in good health, enrolled as a control in a pregnancy study. V is TRBV25-1 and J is TRBJ1-6; weak D call: TRBD1 (5 bases). The CDR3 DNA sequence: TGTGCCACCAGAAAGGTTAGGGGCGCGGGGAATTCACCCCTCCACTTT. Protein: CATRKVRGAGNSPLHF.